Following are 22 T cell receptor beta chains from one sample sequenced in a study of cytomegalovirus exposure and HLA in healthy donors. Clones were read by immunoSEQ multiplex PCR, and TCRdb kept only the in-frame ones, dropping some. This sample has about 97,000 clones; approximately 94% occur once, and the top ten carry roughly 0.82%. The sample was PBMCs. These receptors were collected from a woman under 30 in good health and CMV-seronegative.

The chain combines TRBV5-1 with TRBJ2-1; 14 positions match TRBD2. CDR1 is SGHRS, CDR2 YFSETQ, per germline. The CDR3 is made up of 15 amino acids. Losses at the gene ends were 4 bases for V and 8 bases for J; bases not matched to a gene: 5. DNA for the CDR3: TGCGCCAGCAGCCCAGGGACTAGCGGGAGTTATGAGCAGTTCTTC. Protein: CASSPGTSGSYEQFF.

The chain carries TRBV2 and TRBJ1-2; the D is unclear. The germline CDR1 and CDR2 sequences are SNHLY and FYNNEI. The ends were cut back, 6 bases at V and 7 bases at J, with 21 bases in the middle. This CDR3 has 15 amino acids. The CDR3 coding sequence is TGTGCCAGCAGCAGTTCGCCGGCTCGGGGTGCTGGCTACACCTTC. It specifies CASSSSPARGAGYTF.

The chain joins TRBV5-6 to TRBJ2-3, with TRBD2 matching 9 bases. Losses at the gene ends were 3 bases for V and 1 base for J; bases not matched to a gene: 9. The CDR3 runs 17 residues. Per germline, CDR1 SGHDT and CDR2 YYEEEE. The CDR3 DNA reads TGTGCCAGCAGCTCCGAGGCTAGCGGGGAACGCACAGATACGCAGTATTTT. It is translated as CASSSEASGERTDTQYF.

The V call is TRBV19, the J call TRBJ1-2; tentative D call: TRBD1 (6 bases). Germline V lookup: CDR1 LNHDA, CDR2 SQIVND (reference sequence). The CDR3 sequence is 14 residues long. V shed 5 bases and J shed 7 bases, with 17 bases lying between them. DNA for the CDR3: TGTGCCAGTAGTTTGGGGGCAGGGATAAGTGGCTACACCTTC. Translated, it gives CASSLGAGISGYTF.

The chain is built from TRBV25-1 and TRBJ2-1; TRBD1 aligns across 7 bases. With 5 bases clipped from V and 10 bases from J, the junction kept 11 bases outside the gene matches. CDR1 is MGHDK, CDR2 SYGVNS, per germline. The CDR3 length is 14 residues. The CDR3 loop reads CASSWPGQWKEQFF. For the CDR3, the DNA is TGTGCCAGCAGTTGGCCGGGACAGTGGAAAGAGCAGTTCTTC.

This chain joins TRBV6-5 and TRBJ1-1; D perhaps matches TRBD1 (5 bases). In germline, CDR1 is MNHEY, CDR2 SVGAGI. The CDR3 loop spans 14 amino acids. Trimming took 3 bases from V and 4 from J, leaving 12 bases between them. CDR3 nucleotides: TGTGCCAGCAGTTATTCAGGGAACCCCACTGAAGCTTTCTTT. Its translation: CASSYSGNPTEAFF.

V and J are TRBV18 and TRBJ2-1; TRBD1 agrees at 7 bases. This CDR3 spans 13 amino acids. Germline V CDR1 and CDR2: KGHSH, LQKENI. V was pared by 10 bases and J by 4 bases, with 7 bases of the junction left unmatched. The CDR3 nucleotides read TGTGCCACGTGGGACAGAGCATACAATGAGCAGTTCTTC. This gives the protein CATWDRAYNEQFF. The full variable domain, its missing parts supplied by reference TRBV18 and TRBJ2-1, is NAGVMQNPRHLVRRRGQEARLRCSPMKGHSHVYWYRQLPEEGLKFMVYLQKENIIDESGMPKERFSAEFPKEGPSILRIQQVVRGDSAAYFCATWDRAYNEQFFGPGTRLTVL.

The CDR3 nucleotides read TGTGCCAGCAGCGACGGGACTTCAGATACGCAGTATTTT. This gives the protein CASSDGTSDTQYF. The rearrangement links TRBV6-1 to TRBJ2-3; possibly TRBD2 for D (6 bases). Between the trimmed V and J ends, which lost 6 bases and 4 bases, there was a span of 11 bases. CDR3 length equals 13 residues. Germline V lookup: CDR1 MNHNS, CDR2 SASEGT.

V is TRBV6-1 and J is TRBJ1-5; possible D gene TRBD1, 6 bases. Trimming left V 4 bases short and J 0 bases short, with 10 bases between. The CDR3 length is 15 residues. Germline V gene sequence: CDR1 MNHNS, CDR2 SASEGT. The CDR3 DNA follows: TGTGCCAGCAGTGCCACAGGGTATAGCAATCAGCCCCAGCATTTT. Its protein is CASSATGYSNQPQHF.

The chain combines TRBV27 with TRBJ2-5; 14 bases align to TRBD2. Germline trimming cut 8 bases from V and 5 bases from J; bases unmatched to any gene: 13. CDR3 length equals 17 residues. The germline CDR1 and CDR2 sequences are MNHEY and SMNVEV (reference sequence). CDR3 sequence reads: CASGPGTSGRSWETQYF. The CDR3 coding sequence is TGTGCCAGCGGTCCCGGGACTAGCGGGAGAAGTTGGGAGACCCAGTACTTC.

The genes are TRBV9 and TRBJ2-1; D not certain. Deletions cut 4 bases from V and 5 bases from J, with 13 bases between. There are 14 residues in the CDR3. Germline lookup yields CDR1 SGDLS and CDR2 YYNGEE. The CDR3 region is CASSRPPGDNEQFF. The DNA for the CDR3 is TGTGCCAGCAGCCGACCTCCCGGAGACAATGAGCAGTTCTTC.

This chain links TRBV4-3 with TRBJ1-1; D unresolved. Trimming shortened V by 6 bases and J by 0 bases, and 11 bases separated the two germline ends. The CDR3 is made up of 14 amino acids. Germline V CDR1 and CDR2: LGHNA, YSLEER. The DNA of the CDR3 is TGCGCCAGCAGTACGGAGCCTATGAACACTGAAGCTTTCTTT. Its translation is CASSTEPMNTEAFF.

The chain combines TRBV7-3 with TRBJ1-1, with 8 bases identical to TRBD1. CDR1 SGHTA and CDR2 FQGTGA come from the germline V gene. CDR3 length: 15 amino acids. V shed 0 bases and J 2 bases; nucleotides not matched to a gene: 2. The CDR3 DNA reads TGTGCCAGCAGCTTAACTTCAGGGGGCAACACTGAAGCTTTCTTT. Translating gives CASSLTSGGNTEAFF.

The rearrangement links TRBV4-3 to TRBJ2-3; D is possibly TRBD2 (5 bases). The germline CDR1 and CDR2 sequences are LGHNA and YSLEER. With 3 bases removed from V and 0 bases from J, the gap between germline ends came to 7 bases. This CDR3 has 14 residues. The CDR3: CASSQGASTDTQYF. CDR3 sequence (DNA): TGCGCCAGCAGCCAGGGAGCTAGCACAGATACGCAGTATTTT.

The chain employs TRBV15 and TRBJ1-1; 8 positions match TRBD1. The CDR3 is 16 amino acids. V dropped 0 bases and J dropped 11; count of bases not matched to a gene: 14. Per the germline V gene, CDR1 is LNHNV and CDR2 is YYDKDF (reference sequence). CDR3 sequence (DNA): TGTGCCACCAGCAGAGATTCCCCCATGGCCGGACAGGGTGCTTTCTTT. Its translation is CATSRDSPMAGQGAFF.

This chain uses TRBV4-3 with TRBJ2-3; 11 bases fit TRBD2. The CDR3 loop spans 16 amino acids. In germline, CDR1 is LGHNA, CDR2 YSLEER. The V gene end was trimmed by 1 base and the J gene end by 3 bases; junction bases not matched to a gene: 3. The CDR3 sequence is CASSQAASGGTDTQYF. In DNA, the CDR3 is TGCGCCAGCAGCCAAGCGGCTAGCGGGGGGACAGATACGCAGTATTTT.

The rearrangement links TRBV30 to TRBJ1-2, with no clear D. CDR1 is GTSNPN and CDR2 is SVGIG in the germline V gene (reference sequence). The CDR3 extends over 14 amino acids. The ends were cut back, 2 bases at V and 4 bases at J, with 14 bases in the middle. The CDR3 loop is CAWSRKEVAYGYTF. CDR3 DNA sequence: TGTGCCTGGAGTCGAAAGGAGGTAGCCTATGGCTACACCTTC.

The V and J genes are TRBV7-9 and TRBJ1-1, with TRBD1 as a possible D gene (5 bases). The CDR3 covers 15 residues. From germline, CDR1 is SEHNR and CDR2 FQNEAQ (reference sequence). Trimming stripped 0 bases from V and 4 bases from J, with 12 bases between. The CDR3: CASSLAAGTITEAFF. The CDR3 nucleotides are TGTGCCAGCAGCTTAGCAGCGGGGACGATCACTGAAGCTTTCTTT. The entire variable domain, with the rest obtained from reference TRBV7-9 and TRBJ1-1, is as follows: DTGVSQNPRHKITKRGQNVTFRCDPISEHNRLYWYRQTLGQGPEFLTYFQNEAQLEKSRLLSDRFSAERPKGSFSTLEIQRTEQGDSAMYLCASSLAAGTITEAFFGQGTRLTVV.

The chain carries TRBV5-4 and TRBJ2-2, with D perhaps matching TRBD1 (6 bases). CDR3 size: 16 residues. V was clipped by 4 bases and J by 5 bases, with 18 bases between them. Germline CDR1 reads SGHNT; CDR2 reads YYREEE (reference sequence). CDR3 loop: CASSGTGYQRTGELFF. The CDR3 DNA reads TGTGCCAGCAGCGGTACAGGGTATCAGCGGACCGGGGAGCTGTTTTTT.

The V and J genes are TRBV4-2 and TRBJ2-3; D is perhaps TRBD2 (5 bases). The CDR3 consists of 16 residues. The ends were cut back, 0 bases at V and 5 bases at J, with 15 bases in the middle. CDR1 and CDR2 from the germline V gene are LGHNA and YNFKEQ. CDR3 sequence reads: CASSQDLFLAGDTQYF. In DNA form, the CDR3 reads TGTGCCAGCAGCCAAGATCTTTTTCTAGCAGGAGATACGCAGTATTTT.

V and J are TRBV30 and TRBJ2-2, with D perhaps matching TRBD2 (6 bases). The CDR3 sequence is 14 residues long. V lost 5 bases to trimming and J lost 2 bases, with 12 bases between them. Germline CDR1 GTSNPN, CDR2 SVGIG (reference sequence). CDR3 coding DNA: TGTGCCTGGGGAGGGCCACCCAACACCGGGGAGCTGTTTTTT. Its translation: CAWGGPPNTGELFF.

The chain couples TRBV27 to TRBJ1-4; D gene uncertain. This CDR3 is 17 amino acids long. The germline V gene encodes CDR1 MNHEY and CDR2 SMNVEV (reference sequence). Trimming pared 5 bases from V and 3 bases from J, leaving 19 bases between. This CDR3 is CASSPAWRAAANEKLFF. Written as DNA, the CDR3 is TGTGCCAGCAGTCCCGCGTGGAGGGCCGCAGCTAATGAAAAACTGTTTTTT.